This is a list of T cell receptor beta chains from one sample in a study of shared clonotypes between healthy human individuals. Only in-frame clones appear in the TCRdb table, and some are missing; sequencing was by immunoSEQ multiplex PCR. The profile shows a few million clones, 85% to 95% of them singletons. The sequenced material came from naive CD4+ T cells from PBMCs. Receptors were obtained from a man in his late teens or twenties in good health. Some clones in this sample may be carry-over from other donors' samples. The CDR3 runs from the conserved cysteine through the conserved F or W. The D gene is left open where the match is weak. Size tells how often a clone was seen (once, few, many) or the class of an expanded clone, and some rows leave it out.

>TRBD1|TRBV23-1|once|TRBJ1-4
TGCGCCAGCAGTCAATCCGGGCACAGGGGAGAGGAAAAACTGTTTTTT
CASSQSGHRGEEKLFF
>-|TRBV27|-|TRBJ2-2
TGTGCCAGCAGTTCGGGCAGGGACACCGGGGAGCTGTTTTTT
CASSSGRDTGELFF
>-|TRBV5-1|-|TRBJ1-1
TGCGCCAGCAGCTTGGAGGTGGATACTGAAGCTTTCTTT
CASSLEVDTEAFF
>-|TRBV14|-|TRBJ2-1
TGTGCCAGCTGTCTGAGCTCCTACAATGAGCAGTTCTTC
CASCLSSYNEQFF
>-|TRBV7-3|-|TRBJ1-2
TGTGCCAGCAGCTTAAGGGCAGGTCATGGCTACACCTTC
CASSLRAGHGYTF
>TRBD2|TRBV4-1|-|TRBJ2-3
TGCGCCAGCAGCCAAGGGGACACCTCCGGCACTAGCGGGAGGGTGAGAGATACGCAGTATTTT
CASSQGDTSGTSGRVRDTQYF
>-|TRBV6-5|-|TRBJ2-2
TGTGCCAGCAGAATGCCGGGACAACGCACCGGGGAGCTGTTTTTT
CASRMPGQRTGELFF
>-|TRBV7-2|-|TRBJ2-2
TGTGCCAGCAGCTCGATGTTGAACACCGGGGAGCTGTTTTTT
CASSSMLNTGELFF
>-|TRBV7-9|-|TRBJ2-3
TGTGCCAGCAGCCGCGGAAACACAGATACGCAGTATTTT
CASSRGNTDTQYF
>-|TRBV9|few|TRBJ1-1
TGTGCCAGCAGCGTAAGACGAGAGGGGACTGAAGCTTTCTTT
CASSVRREGTEAFF
>TRBD2|TRBV5-1|-|TRBJ2-5
TGCGCCAGCAGCGGGACTAGCGAGAAAGAGACCCAGTACTTC
CASSGTSEKETQYF
>-|TRBV27|once|TRBJ1-3
TGTGCCAGCAGTTTCACCGGGCTCGGAAACACCATATATTTT
CASSFTGLGNTIYF
>TRBD1|TRBV28|-|TRBJ2-6
TGTGCCAGTGGACAGGGGGCAATTGGGGCCAACGTCCTGACTTTC
CASGQGAIGANVLTF
>TRBD2|TRBV4-2|-|TRBJ2-1
TGTGCCAGCAGCCAAGGGTCTGGCGGCGGGAGCCGCGGCAATGAGCAGTTCTTC
CASSQGSGGGSRGNEQFF
>-|TRBV28|few|TRBJ1-5
TGTGCCAGCAGTTTAGGAGGGTCTAATCAGCCCCAGCATTTT
CASSLGGSNQPQHF
>-|TRBV7-2|once|TRBJ2-5
TGTGCCAGCAGCTTAGCCCCACGGGAGACCCAGTACTTC
CASSLAPRETQYF
>-|TRBV7-9|-|TRBJ2-5
TGTGCCAGCAGCTTTGGGACCCCCGTTACAGAGACCCAGTACTTC
CASSFGTPVTETQYF
>-|TRBV2|-|TRBJ2-2
TGTGCCAGCAGGCAAGCTACTAGGAGGTCCGGGGAGCTGTTTTTT
CASRQATRRSGELFF
>-|TRBV30|-|TRBJ2-5
TGTGCCTGGAGTGGGGGAGGGGGCCACCTGATGACCCAGTACTTC
CAWSGGGGHLMTQYF